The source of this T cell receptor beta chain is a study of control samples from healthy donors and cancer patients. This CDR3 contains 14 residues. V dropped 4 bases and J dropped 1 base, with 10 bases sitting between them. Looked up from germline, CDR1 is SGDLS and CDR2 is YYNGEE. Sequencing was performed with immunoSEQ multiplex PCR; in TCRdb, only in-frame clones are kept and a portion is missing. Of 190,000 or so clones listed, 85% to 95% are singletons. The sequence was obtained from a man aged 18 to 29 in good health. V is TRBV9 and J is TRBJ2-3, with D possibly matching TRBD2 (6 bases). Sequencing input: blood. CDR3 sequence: CASSIGTRTDTQYF. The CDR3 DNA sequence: TGTGCCAGCAGCATCGGGACTCGCACAGATACGCAGTATTTT.